These 12 T cell receptor beta chains originate from one sample sequenced in a study of blood T cell repertoires in COVID-19. Only in-frame clones appear in the TCRdb table, and some are missing; sequencing was by immunoSEQ multiplex PCR. This sample carries 90,000 to 130,000 clones, around 86% of them seen once, and the ten largest clones take around 8%. Sequencing used peripheral blood. The source of these receptors is a man in his 70s with acute or convalescent COVID-19.

This clone was recorded once. The V and J genes are TRBV4-1 and TRBJ1-5; 7 nucleotides line up with TRBD1. The CDR3 contains 17 residues. The trim removed 7 bases at V and 0 bases at J, leaving 12 bases unmatched. Looked up from germline, CDR1 is MGHRA and CDR2 is YSYEKL. In DNA form, the CDR3 reads TGCGCCAGCACCCCGGGACAGAATGATCATAGCAATCAGCCCCAGCATTTT. Amino acids: CASTPGQNDHSNQPQHF.

The rearrangement links TRBV9 to TRBJ2-2; D gene unclear. V was trimmed by 3 bases and J by 7 bases, leaving 7 bases between them. The CDR3 sequence is 12 residues long. Germline CDR1 reads SGDLS; CDR2 reads YYNGEE. As DNA, the CDR3 is TGTGCCAGCAGCGCCGTCGTCGGGGAGCTGTTTTTT. Protein sequence: CASSAVVGELFF.

This rearrangement joins TRBV28 to TRBJ1-5, with D unresolved. Trimming pared 5 bases from V and 4 bases from J, leaving 6 bases between. CDR3 size: 12 residues. The germline gives CDR1 MDHEN, CDR2 SYDVKM. This CDR3 is CASSKLNQPQHF. The CDR3 DNA is TGTGCCAGCAGTAAACTTAATCAGCCCCAGCATTTT.

The chain recombines TRBV5-1 with TRBJ2-1, with no clear D. The germline V and J ends were trimmed by 5 bases and 5 bases, with 8 bases remaining between them. The germline V gene has CDR1 SGHRS and CDR2 YFSETQ. This CDR3 has 12 residues. The CDR3, as DNA: TGCGCCAGCAGTTGGCAGAACAATGAGCAGTTCTTC. It is translated as CASSWQNNEQFF.

The V call is TRBV6-1, the J call TRBJ1-6; TRBD1 aligns across 7 bases. The germline V gene encodes CDR1 MNHNS and CDR2 SASEGT. The CDR3 is made up of 16 amino acids. V shed 1 base, J shed 4 bases, and the junction held 4 bases outside the gene matches. CDR3 loop: CASSEVGQNYNSPLHF. As DNA, the CDR3 is TGTGCCAGCAGTGAAGTGGGACAGAATTATAATTCACCCCTCCACTTT.

The chain links TRBV19 to TRBJ2-5; tentative D call: TRBD2 (5 bases). Germline CDR1 reads LNHDA; CDR2 reads SQIVND (reference sequence). V lost 3 bases and J 2 bases, leaving 19 bases between the germline ends. The CDR3 has 17 amino acids. CDR3 amino acids: CASSIGGGAKPQETQYF. The CDR3 DNA follows: TGTGCCAGTAGTATTGGTGGAGGAGCGAAACCTCAAGAGACCCAGTACTTC.

The chain has TRBV30 and TRBJ2-7; 14 bases are a match to TRBD2. J gave up 6 bases and V 3 bases, and 7 bases lay outside the gene matches. CDR1 is GTSNPN and CDR2 is SVGIG in the germline V gene (reference sequence). The CDR3 length is 15 residues. DNA of the CDR3: TGTGCCTGGAGAGAGACTAGCGGGAGGGCCCTCGAGCAGTACTTC. Its protein is CAWRETSGRALEQYF.

The chain links TRBV5-1 to TRBJ1-6; 8 bases map to TRBD1. In germline, CDR1 is SGHRS, CDR2 YFSETQ. J gave up 14 bases and V 0 bases, and 13 bases lay outside the gene matches. CDR3 length: 16 amino acids. The CDR3 region is CASSLARGQANSALHF. CDR3 sequence (DNA): TGCGCCAGCAGCTTGGCCCGGGGACAGGCCAATTCGGCCCTCCACTTT.

The gene calls are TRBV10-1 and TRBJ2-7; 8 bases map to TRBD1. V was pared by 6 bases and J by 3 bases, with 1 base of the junction left unmatched. From germline, CDR1 is WNHNN and CDR2 SYGVQD (reference sequence). This CDR3 is 12 amino acids long. CDR3 DNA sequence: TGCGCCAGCAGCGACAGGGGCTACGAGCAGTACTTC. Translation gives CASSDRGYEQYF.

This chain joins TRBV19 and TRBJ1-4; TRBD1 is a possible D gene (6 bases). CDR3 length: 14 amino acids. V was shortened by 3 bases and J by 3 bases, with 8 bases between the two germline ends. Germline lookup yields CDR1 LNHDA and CDR2 SQIVND (reference sequence). The CDR3 loop is CASSIWTANEKLFF. DNA for the CDR3: TGTGCCAGTAGTATCTGGACAGCTAATGAAAAACTGTTTTTT.

This clone was observed a handful of times. This chain uses TRBV3-1 (or the pseudogene TRBV3-2) with TRBJ1-6, with D uncertain. V was clipped by 2 bases and J by 10 bases, with 6 bases between them. This CDR3 spans 12 amino acids. Germline V gives CDR1 LGHDT, CDR2 YNNKEL (reference sequence). In nucleotides, the CDR3 is TGTGCCAGCAGCCAATCGGGGTCACCCCTCCACTTT. It specifies CASSQSGSPLHF.

The V call is TRBV24-1, the J call TRBJ2-1, with 10 bases identical to TRBD2. J was trimmed by 5 bases and V by 0 bases; bases with no gene match: 3. Looked up from germline, CDR1 is KGHDR and CDR2 is SFDVKD. The CDR3 is 16 residues long. CDR3 sequence (DNA): TGTGCCACCAGTGATTTGGGCCTAGCGGGAGACAATGAGCAGTTCTTC. Residues: CATSDLGLAGDNEQFF.